This TCR beta chain stems from a study of T cells in Graves' hyperthyroidism and ophthalmopathy. The study's findings and limits: Before onset, by a median of approximately 5.9 months, the model predicted ophthalmopathy. Blood samples included most of the expanded thyroid clonotypes exceeding 0.001.

Amplification yielded TCR beta CDR3 regions, with RNA transcripts as the source. The HTBI set primed first-round TCR CDR3 RT-PCR. Each CDR3 protein gets one entry after TCRdb re-called the multiplex PCR reads with MiXCR. This sample has 550,000 to 800,000 distinct CDR3 sequences, with around a sixth found just once. Thyroid ultrasound and orbital computed tomography, with clinical symptoms and serum thyroxine and TRAb, informed diagnoses. As to this clonotype: The antigen remains undetermined.

In germline, CDR1 is KGHDR, CDR2 SFDVKD. The CDR3 extends over 15 amino acids. The J segment lost 5 bases and the V segment lost 4 bases, leaving 4 bases of the junction unmatched. The chain is built from TRBV24-1 and TRBJ2-1, with TRBD2 matching 10 bases. This receptor was identified in a man between 50 and 59 years old with Graves' hyperthyroidism. The sequencing input was blood. The CDR3 bases are TGTGCCACCAGTGAACCTAGCGGGAGTAACAATGAGCAGTTCTTC. This sequence encodes CATSEPSGSNNEQFF.